This T cell receptor (beta chain) was recovered during a study of blood T cell repertoires in COVID-19. Study in general: Sources were T cells, B-cell-depleted T cells, or PBMCs; the material itself was cDNA or gDNA.

Clones were sequenced by immunoSEQ multiplex PCR, and TCRdb holds only the in-frame ones, with some missing. The table shows hundreds of thousands of clones, with about 90% occurring only once. The age range of participants was about 18 to 89 years, with residence in fewer than 25 US areas. The recovered donors of Cohort 3 showed two negative PCRs, clearance, or symptom resolution. The J segment lost 5 bases and the V segment lost 5 bases, leaving 3 bases of the junction unmatched. The CDR3 sequence is 12 residues long. Germline V gives CDR1 MDHEN, CDR2 SYDVKM. The chain couples TRBV28 to TRBJ2-7; 7 positions match TRBD1. Sequencing used PBMCs or T cells enriched from blood (not recorded which). The source of this sequence is a woman aged 30 to 39 who had recovered from COVID-19. CDR3 nucleotides: TGTGCCAGCAGTCAACAGGGGCACGAGCAGTACTTC. It codes for CASSQQGHEQYF.